The rows below give T cell receptor beta chains drawn from one sample of a study of cytomegalovirus exposure and HLA in healthy donors. The data were produced by immunoSEQ multiplex PCR, yet TCRdb's version contains in-frame clones alone and is incomplete. The sample records 100,000 to 120,000 clones, over 75% being singletons. The source material was PBMCs. These receptors came from a woman in her thirties in good health and CMV-seropositive. The CDR3 runs from the conserved cysteine through the conserved F or W. The D gene is left open where the match is weak.

j_gene: TRBJ1-2
v_gene: TRBV7-2
d_gene: -
CDR3nt: TGTGCCAGCAGCTTAAGGGGAAACCCGCTGGGCTACACCTTC
CDR3aa: CASSLRGNPLGYTF

j_gene: TRBJ2-7
v_gene: TRBV9
d_gene: -
CDR3nt: TGTGCCAGCAGCGTAGAAGCCGACTACGAGCAGTACTTC
CDR3aa: CASSVEADYEQYF

j_gene: TRBJ2-7
v_gene: TRBV5-6
d_gene: TRBD2
CDR3nt: TGTGCCAGCAGCCCCGGACTAGCGGTCGTCTCGTACGAGCAGTACTTC
CDR3aa: CASSPGLAVVSYEQYF

j_gene: TRBJ2-2
v_gene: TRBV6-6
d_gene: -
CDR3nt: TGTGCCAGCAGGGGCAATCAGGGCCTGGGAATCGGGGAGCTGTTTTTT
CDR3aa: CASRGNQGLGIGELFF

j_gene: TRBJ2-5
v_gene: TRBV5-6
d_gene: TRBD2
CDR3nt: TGTGCCAGCAGCTTACTTCTAGCGGGATATACGACCCAGTACTTC
CDR3aa: CASSLLLAGYTTQYF

j_gene: TRBJ2-7
v_gene: TRBV7-8
d_gene: -
CDR3nt: TGTGCCAGCAGCTCCAAAAGTGGGTCGGGCGAGCAGTACTTC
CDR3aa: CASSSKSGSGEQYF

j_gene: TRBJ1-2
v_gene: TRBV6-4
d_gene: -
CDR3nt: TGTGCCAGCAGCGAGTCCCCGGACGAGGGCTATGGCTACACCTTC
CDR3aa: CASSESPDEGYGYTF

j_gene: TRBJ2-7
v_gene: TRBV7-2
d_gene: TRBD2
CDR3nt: TGTGCCAGCAGCTTAAAGGCGGGAGGCCAGAGAGAGCAGTACTTC
CDR3aa: CASSLKAGGQREQYF

j_gene: TRBJ2-2
v_gene: TRBV6-5
d_gene: TRBD2
CDR3nt: TGTGCCAGCAGTTACTCCGGGGGGATTAACACCGGGGAGCTGTTTTTT
CDR3aa: CASSYSGGINTGELFF

j_gene: TRBJ1-6
v_gene: TRBV9
d_gene: -
CDR3nt: TGTGCCAGCAGCGTAGGCCCAGATAATTCACCCCTCCACTTT
CDR3aa: CASSVGPDNSPLHF

j_gene: TRBJ2-1
v_gene: TRBV14
d_gene: -
CDR3nt: TGTGCCAGCAGCCAACAGGCCATAGCGAGCTCCTACAATGAGCAGTTCTTC
CDR3aa: CASSQQAIASSYNEQFF

j_gene: TRBJ2-7
v_gene: TRBV19
d_gene: TRBD1
CDR3nt: TGTGCCAGTAGTCGGGACAGGGTAGACGAGCAGTACTTC
CDR3aa: CASSRDRVDEQYF

j_gene: TRBJ2-7
v_gene: TRBV2
d_gene: TRBD2
CDR3nt: TGTGCCAGCGCGGGGGGGGCGTTCTACGAGCAGTACTTC
CDR3aa: CASAGGAFYEQYF